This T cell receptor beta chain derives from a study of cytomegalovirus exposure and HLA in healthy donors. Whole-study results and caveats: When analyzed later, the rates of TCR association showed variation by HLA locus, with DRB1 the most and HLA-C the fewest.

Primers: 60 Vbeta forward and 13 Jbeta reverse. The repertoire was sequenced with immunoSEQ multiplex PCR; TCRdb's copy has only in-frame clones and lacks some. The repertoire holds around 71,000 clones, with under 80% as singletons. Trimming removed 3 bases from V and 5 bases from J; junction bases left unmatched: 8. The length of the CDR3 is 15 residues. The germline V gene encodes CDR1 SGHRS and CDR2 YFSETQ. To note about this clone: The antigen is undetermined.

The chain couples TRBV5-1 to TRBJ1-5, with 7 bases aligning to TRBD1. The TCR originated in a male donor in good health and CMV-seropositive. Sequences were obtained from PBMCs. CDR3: CASSSADRAHQPQHF. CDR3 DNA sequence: TGCGCCAGCAGCTCCGCCGACAGGGCCCATCAGCCCCAGCATTTT.